These 2 T cell receptor beta chains were all obtained from the same sample, sequenced in a study of Ad26.COV2.S vaccination and SARS-CoV-2 variants. Clones were sequenced by immunoSEQ multiplex PCR, and TCRdb holds only the in-frame ones, with some missing. The sample consists of about 350,000 clones, around 89% of them appearing once. This sample's treatment: roughly 20 received Ad26.COV2.S at low or high dose, single or two shots; 5 received placebo; per-sample allocation not given. Collection of samples fell on day 63 after the first vaccine or placebo injection. The sequences come from peripheral blood, collected in a trial of Ad26.COV2.S vaccine versus placebo. The origin of the receptors is a person aged 18-65 years who received the Ad26.COV2.S COVID-19 vaccine or a placebo.

V and J are TRBV7-9 and TRBJ1-5; D is unresolved. The CDR3 totals 12 residues. Germline CDR1 and CDR2: SEHNR and FQNEAQ (reference sequence). With 6 bases removed from V and 7 bases from J, the gap between germline ends came to 10 bases. The CDR3 DNA follows: TGTGCCAGCAGTTCGGTAACCCAGCCCCAGCATTTT. This translates into CASSSVTQPQHF.

This sequence joins TRBV18 and TRBJ1-6; D not resolved. CDR1 is KGHSH, CDR2 LQKENI, per germline. The CDR3 is 14 residues long. The V end lost 6 bases, the J end lost 5 bases, and 11 bases lay between the germline ends. The CDR3 loop reads CASSRNGNNSPLHF. The DNA of the CDR3 is TGTGCCAGCTCCCGCAACGGAAATAATTCACCCCTCCACTTT.